These 30 T cell receptor beta chains were sequenced from one sample in a study of T-cell memory formation after mild COVID-19 (dated by TCRdb to the early 2020s). Library method: 5' RACE. The reads were generated on an Illumina NovaSeq 6000. TCRdb passed the public sequencing reads through fastp at Q25 and MiXCR, retaining productive beta sequences. Each CDR3 protein gets just one entry, which takes the most common genes and DNA from the rows behind it. This sample lists 210,000 or so distinct CDR3 sequences; roughly a tenth were detected once. The leading ten clones occupy approximately 3% of the sample. The specimen was PBMCs or a T cell subset sorted from them (not recorded which). The receptors originated from a man aged 18 to 35 who had mild COVID-19 (a few samples of this study predate the infection). The sample titles of this study are shuffled in the database, so cell type and time point are left out; the donor was told from shared clones.

This clonotype has just a few counts. The genes are TRBV13 and TRBJ2-3; 13 bases are a match to TRBD2. This CDR3 is 15 amino acids long. Germline CDR1 PRHDT, CDR2 FYEKMQ (reference sequence). V trimming: 2 bases; J trimming: 10 bases; junction bases outside the gene matches: 6. CDR3 region: CASSLKALAGGPQYF. In nucleotides, the CDR3 is TGTGCCAGCAGCTTAAAAGCACTAGCGGGGGGGCCGCAGTATTTT.

This clonotype showed up just a few times. The V and J genes are TRBV5-1 and TRBJ1-1; D is possibly TRBD1 (5 bases). The CDR3 is made up of 13 amino acids. V lost 5 bases, J lost 2 bases, and 10 bases lay in between. The germline V gene has CDR1 SGHRS and CDR2 YFSETQ. The CDR3 loop reads CASRSDSNTEAFF. CDR3 coding DNA: TGCGCCAGCAGATCCGACAGCAACACTGAAGCTTTCTTT.

This chain joins TRBV5-8 and TRBJ2-2; maybe TRBD1 (5 bases). The V gene lost 4 bases and the J gene lost 1 base, with 14 bases spanning the gap. Germline loops: CDR1 SGHTS, CDR2 YDEGEE. This CDR3 region has 16 residues. CDR3 in amino acids: CASSPQGPWNTGELFF. The CDR3 nucleotides read TGTGCCAGCAGCCCCCAGGGTCCCTGGAACACCGGGGAGCTGTTTTTT.

In this sample, this clonotype turned up a few times. The chain couples TRBV7-2 to TRBJ2-1; the D is unclear. CDR3 length: 15 amino acids. In germline, CDR1 is SGHTA, CDR2 FQGNSA. Trimming cost V 1 base and J 2 bases, with 9 bases left between them. The CDR3 reads CASSLEISPYNEQFF. The CDR3, as DNA: TGTGCCAGCAGCTTAGAGATCTCCCCCTACAATGAGCAGTTCTTC.

This clonotype was seen more than once but under ten times. The chain couples TRBV20-1 to TRBJ2-7; TRBD2 matches 10 bases. Per germline, CDR1 DFQATT and CDR2 SNEGSKA (reference sequence). The CDR3 length is 14 residues. The V and J ends lost 5 bases and 3 bases, in that order; junction bases with no gene match: 7. The CDR3: CSAPVAGGRYEQYV. In DNA, the CDR3 is TGCAGTGCTCCGGTAGCGGGGGGTCGCTACGAGCAGTACGTC.

This clonotype has ten or more counts. The V gene is TRBV6-2 or TRBV6-3, the J gene TRBJ2-3, with unresolved D. The CDR3 contains 12 residues. Trimming removed 5 bases at V and 4 bases at J, with 7 bases between. Germline V gene sequence: CDR1 MNHEY, CDR2 SVGEGT. The CDR3 DNA is TGTGCCAGCAGTACGACCCCAGATACGCAGTATTTT. The encoded protein is CASSTTPDTQYF.

This clonotype has a handful of counts. This sequence joins TRBV14 and TRBJ1-1, with 7 bases matching TRBD1. J gave up 5 bases and V 1 base, and 7 bases lay outside the gene matches. The germline V gene encodes CDR1 SGHDN and CDR2 FVKESK. The CDR3 is 15 residues long. The CDR3 loop is CASSQVGRGRTEAFF. CDR3 bases: TGTGCCAGCAGCCAAGTGGGGAGGGGGCGAACTGAAGCTTTCTTT.

This clonotype has at least ten counts. V is TRBV11-2 and J is TRBJ2-3, with 9 bases lining up with TRBD2. Looked up from germline, CDR1 is SGHAT and CDR2 is FQNNGV. J lost 5 bases, V lost 2 bases, and 5 bases had no gene match. CDR3 length equals 15 residues. CDR3 sequence: CASSLRRGGRDTQYF. In DNA, the CDR3 is TGTGCCAGCAGCTTAAGGCGGGGGGGCCGAGATACGCAGTATTTT.

The chain joins TRBV5-8 to TRBJ1-2, with a weak D call TRBD1 (5 bases). Germline V gene lookup returns CDR1 SGHTS and CDR2 YDEGEE. The V and J ends lost 1 base and 3 bases respectively, with 10 bases between them. The CDR3 sequence is 14 residues long. The chain's CDR3 is CASSLSGGDYGYTF. The CDR3 DNA follows: TGTGCCAGCAGCTTGTCGGGGGGAGACTATGGCTACACCTTC.

The genes are TRBV20-1 and TRBJ1-2; D may be TRBD1 (5 bases). The CDR3 is made up of 12 amino acids. Germline V gene data show CDR1 as DFQATT and CDR2 as SNEGSKA (reference sequence). Deletions cut 6 bases from V and 6 bases from J, with 14 bases between. The CDR3 DNA follows: TGCAGTGCGAGGCCCCTCAGGGATGGCTACACCTTC. It codes for CSARPLRDGYTF.

This clonotype was seen at least ten times. The chain is built from TRBV7-8 and TRBJ2-5; 10 bases are a match to TRBD2. The CDR3 runs to 18 residues. Germline V CDR1 and CDR2: SGHVS, FQNEAQ. V was pared by 6 bases and J by 2 bases, with 15 bases of the junction left unmatched. CDR3 protein: CASRMSTRLAGVQETQYF. The CDR3 nucleotides are TGTGCCAGCAGAATGTCTACCCGGCTAGCGGGGGTACAAGAGACCCAGTACTTC.

CDR3: CASSYSDSQETQYF. Here the CDR3 DNA reads TGTGCCAGCAGTTACTCCGACAGCCAAGAGACCCAGTACTTC. V usage is TRBV6-5 and J usage is TRBJ2-5; weak D call: TRBD1 (5 bases). Germline CDR1 MNHEY, CDR2 SVGAGI. Between the trimmed V and J ends, which lost 0 bases and 1 base, there was a span of 6 bases. CDR3 length: 14 amino acids.

This clonotype came up many times. V gene TRBV7-8 combines with J gene TRBJ2-7; TRBD2 aligns across 8 bases. Germline CDR1 SGHVS, CDR2 FQNEAQ. Losses at the gene ends were 4 bases for V and 5 bases for J; bases not matched to a gene: 4. The CDR3 length is 13 residues. CDR3 sequence (DNA): TGTGCCAGCAGCTATGGACTAGCACACGAGCAGTACGTC. This translates into CASSYGLAHEQYV.

The CDR3 nucleotides read TGTGCCAGCAGCTTAGTCGTTGGCGGGGTGGACCCCTACGAGCAGTACTTC. Encoded protein: CASSLVVGGVDPYEQYF. The rearrangement links TRBV7-2 to TRBJ2-7; a weak D match, TRBD2 (6 bases). This CDR3 comprises 17 residues. With 1 base removed from V and 2 bases from J, the gap between germline ends came to 18 bases. The germline V gene has CDR1 SGHTA and CDR2 FQGNSA.

The chain uses TRBV4-3 and TRBJ2-2; D uncertain. V shed 5 bases and J shed 8 bases, with 15 bases lying between them. CDR3 length: 14 residues. Germline lookup yields CDR1 LGHNA and CDR2 YSLEER. The CDR3 DNA follows: TGCGCCAGCAGCTCCCTGAGGTCTGGGGGGGAGCTGTTTTTT. It encodes CASSSLRSGGELFF.

The chain couples TRBV5-1 to TRBJ2-1; D not certain. The ends were cut back, 4 bases at V and 0 bases at J, with 11 bases in the middle. This CDR3 spans 15 amino acids. Germline V lookup: CDR1 SGHRS, CDR2 YFSETQ. The CDR3 DNA follows: TGCGCCAGCAGCCTCTACGGAAGCTCCTACAATGAGCAGTTCTTC. This sequence encodes CASSLYGSSYNEQFF.

This sequence joins TRBV6-2 or TRBV6-3 and TRBJ2-7; D tentatively fits TRBD1 or TRBD2 (5 bases each). The CDR3 length is 12 residues. V was pared by 4 bases and J by 7 bases, with 11 bases between. Germline V CDR1 and CDR2: MNHEY, SVGEGT. CDR3: CASSWDLREQYV. CDR3 sequence (DNA): TGTGCCAGCAGTTGGGACCTTCGAGAGCAGTACGTC.

For the CDR3, the DNA is TGTGCCAGCAGCTCTCTTAACGAGCAGTACTTC. It codes for CASSSLNEQYF. V and J are TRBV7-2 and TRBJ2-7; no reliable D call. Trimming removed 4 bases at V and 5 bases at J, with 6 bases between. Germline CDR1 reads SGHTA; CDR2 reads FQGNSA. The CDR3 runs 11 residues.

J is TRBJ1-1 and V is TRBV14; no clear D. CDR1 and CDR2 from the germline V gene are SGHDN and FVKESK. CDR3 length: 11 residues. V lost 3 bases and J lost 7, with 6 bases in between. CDR3 residues: CASSQYSEAFF. CDR3 in DNA: TGTGCCAGCAGCCAGTATAGTGAAGCTTTCTTT.

The chain recombines TRBV18 with TRBJ1-1, with D tentatively TRBD1 (5 bases). CDR3 size: 15 residues. Looked up from germline, CDR1 is KGHSH and CDR2 is LQKENI. Trimming pared 4 bases from V and 0 bases from J, leaving 12 bases between. CDR3 sequence: CASSLRGLMNTEAFF. CDR3 nucleotides: TGTGCCAGCTCACTCCGGGGCCTAATGAACACTGAAGCTTTCTTT.

The CDR3 reads CATSRSTWRVEQFF. The CDR3 DNA reads TGTGCCACCAGCAGATCGACGTGGCGGGTTGAGCAGTTCTTC. The chain combines TRBV15 with TRBJ2-1; TRBD2 might be the D (5 bases). The CDR3 runs to 14 residues. Trimming took 2 bases from V and 9 from J, leaving 14 bases between them. CDR1 is LNHNV and CDR2 is YYDKDF in the germline V gene (reference sequence).

The rearrangement uses TRBV4-2 and TRBJ2-7; a possible D gene is TRBD2 (6 bases). This CDR3 region has 16 residues. Germline values: CDR1 LGHNA, CDR2 YNFKEQ. Trimming took off 1 base at V and 6 bases at J, with 19 bases between the two ends. CDR3 bases: TGTGCCAGCAGCCAAGCCAGACTAGAGGTGAGGGGCGAGCAGTACGTC. Translation gives CASSQARLEVRGEQYV.

This clonotype was picked up a small number of times. J is TRBJ2-3 and V is TRBV7-2; D is possibly TRBD1 or TRBD2 (5 bases each). The V end was cut by 5 bases, the J end by 4 bases, with 16 bases between. Looked up from germline, CDR1 is SGHTA and CDR2 is FQGNSA. This CDR3 spans 15 amino acids. CDR3 region: CASSMDPRGADTQYF. In nucleotides, the CDR3 is TGTGCCAGCAGCATGGACCCTCGAGGGGCAGATACGCAGTATTTT.

This clonotype was picked up a small number of times. The chain uses TRBV4-3 and TRBJ2-2; TRBD2 matches at 9 bases. Germline lookup yields CDR1 LGHNA and CDR2 YSLEER. The CDR3 consists of 18 residues. V shed 0 bases and J 1 base; nucleotides not matched to a gene: 6. CDR3 bases: TGCGCCAGCAGCCAAGAGGCGCTAGCGGGATTGAACACCGGGGAGCTGTTTTTT. This gives the protein CASSQEALAGLNTGELFF.

This clonotype was picked up a small number of times. This CDR3 is CASSQQTSVKETQYF. In DNA form, the CDR3 reads TGTGCCAGCAGCCAGCAGACTAGCGTTAAAGAGACCCAGTACTTC. The chain combines TRBV3-1 with TRBJ2-5, with 8 bases lining up with TRBD2. CDR3 size: 15 residues. Losses at the gene ends were 3 bases for V and 3 bases for J; bases not matched to a gene: 6. CDR1 LGHDT and CDR2 YNNKEL come from the germline V gene (reference sequence).

The J gene is TRBJ2-3, the V gene TRBV27; D might be TRBD1 or TRBD2, each matching 5 bases. The germline V and J ends were trimmed by 10 bases and 4 bases, with 15 bases remaining between them. CDR1 and CDR2 (germline): MNHEY, SMNVEV (reference sequence). The CDR3 covers 13 residues. DNA of the CDR3: TGTGCCACCCAGCCCCAGGGAGCAGATACGCAGTATTTT. Its protein product is CATQPQGADTQYF.

There are a few counts of this clonotype. The chain recombines TRBV7-2 with TRBJ2-7; the match to TRBD1 covers 7 bases. CDR1 is SGHTA and CDR2 is FQGNSA in the germline V gene. The CDR3 has 14 amino acids. Trimming cost V 5 bases and J 6 bases; bases outside gene matches: 10. CDR3 in DNA: TGTGCCAGCAGCGTATCGGACAGGCGTGGCGAGCAGTACTTC. Protein sequence: CASSVSDRRGEQYF.

This clonotype was seen only a few times. The genes are TRBV10-3 and TRBJ2-3; weak D call: TRBD2 (5 bases). This CDR3 region has 12 residues. Trimming pared 4 bases from V and 8 bases from J, leaving 10 bases between. Germline V gene lookup returns CDR1 ENHRY and CDR2 SYGVKD. Here the CDR3 reads CAISGGGFTQYF. DNA for the CDR3: TGTGCCATCAGTGGAGGAGGTTTTACGCAGTATTTT.

This clonotype showed up just a few times. V usage is TRBV12-3 or TRBV12-4 and J usage is TRBJ2-6; no clear D gene. With 3 bases removed from V and 0 bases from J, the gap between germline ends came to 3 bases. The CDR3 is 14 amino acids. The CDR3 loop is CASSFASGANVLTF. The DNA of the CDR3 is TGTGCCAGCAGTTTTGCCTCTGGGGCCAACGTCCTGACTTTC.

The CDR3, as DNA: TGTGCCATCAGTGACCGCACAGATACGCAGTATTTT. It yields the protein CAISDRTDTQYF. The gene calls are TRBV10-3 and TRBJ2-3, with D uncertain. The CDR3 covers 12 residues. Looked up from germline, CDR1 is ENHRY and CDR2 is SYGVKD. V was clipped by 3 bases and J by 1 base, with 2 bases between them.